The sequence of this T cell receptor (beta chain) was determined in a study of monozygotic twins with inflammatory bowel disease. Whole-study results and caveats: Clonotypes shared with others were fewer in IBD patients than in healthy twins, especially with disease activity. IBD patients carried less diverse TCRbeta repertoires (inverse Simpson) than healthy co-twins.

CDR1 is SGHDT, CDR2 YYEEEE, per germline. This CDR3 has 15 amino acids. As regards this clonotype: Its antigen is not identified.

TCRdb reprocessed the 5' RACE reads, keeping one entry per CDR3 protein, no DNA. The clone table shows more than 110,000 distinct CDR3 sequences, with the ten largest holding 0.95% to 1.5%. Blood was collected, approximately 2.5 ml per donor. The chain carries TRBV5-6 and TRBJ1-5; with no DNA, the TCRdb D assignment of TRBD1 cannot be verified. What was sequenced was blood. The sequence was obtained from a human donor with ulcerative colitis or Crohn's disease, or a healthy co-twin of an affected twin (not recorded which). CDR3 sequence reads: CASSLLQGNNQPQHF. The whole variable domain, remainder taken from reference TRBV5-6 and TRBJ1-5, is DAGVTQSPTHLIKTRGQQVTLRCSPKSGHDTVSWYQQALGQGPQFIFQYYEEEERQRGNFPDRFSGHQFPNYSSELNVNALLLGDSALYLCASSLLQGNNQPQHFGDGTRLSIL.